Reported below is one T cell receptor beta chain. TCRdb's table, derived via immunoSEQ multiplex PCR, lists solely in-frame clones and lacks some. Of tens of thousands of clones listed, around nine tenths are singletons. These data come from a study of technical replicates of blood from a few donors. Germline CDR1 SEHNR, CDR2 FQNEAQ (reference sequence). Trimming removed 5 bases from V and 2 bases from J, with 9 bases in between. This CDR3 comprises 13 residues. The chain has TRBV7-9 and TRBJ1-2, with D possibly being TRBD1 (6 bases). The sequence came from a human donor in good health. Some clones in this sample may be carry-over from other donors' samples. Sequenced material: PBMCs. This CDR3 reads CASSRQENYGYTF. CDR3 bases: TGTGCCAGCAGCCGACAGGAGAACTATGGCTACACCTTC. Supplemented by reference TRBV7-9 and TRBJ1-2, the full variable domain reads DTGVSQNPRHKITKRGQNVTFRCDPISEHNRLYWYRQTLGQGPEFLTYFQNEAQLEKSRLLSDRFSAERPKGSFSTLEIQRTEQGDSAMYLCASSRQENYGYTFGSGTRLTVV.